The next 8 T cell receptor beta chains were all read from a single sample in a study of blood T cell repertoires in COVID-19. This table comes from immunoSEQ multiplex PCR, and its TCRdb copy is limited to in-frame clones, with some not included. The sample shows 120,000 to 150,000 clones, roughly 85% of them seen only once. Sequencing was performed on peripheral blood. The receptors here all came from a woman in her fifties or sixties with COVID-19, enrolled during active disease.

CDR3 in amino acids: CASSHRSGTQYF. As DNA, the CDR3 is TGTGCCAGCAGCCACAGGTCAGGTACGCAGTATTTT. The J gene is TRBJ2-3, the V gene TRBV11-3; a weak D match, TRBD1 (5 bases). V lost 5 bases and J 8 bases, leaving 11 bases between the germline ends. The V gene's germline CDR1 is SGHNT and CDR2 YENEEA. This CDR3 spans 12 amino acids. Full variable domain (rest looked up from reference TRBV11-3 and TRBJ2-3): EAGVVQSPRYKIIEKKQPVAFWCNPISGHNTLYWYLQNLGQGPELLIRYENEEAVDDSQLPKDRFSAERLKGVDSTLKIQPAELGDSAVYLCASSHRSGTQYFGPGTRLTVL.

V and J are TRBV30 and TRBJ1-2; D is perhaps TRBD1 (5 bases). The CDR3 sequence is 15 residues long. V lost 2 bases, J lost 0 bases, and 13 bases lay in between. Per the germline V gene, CDR1 is GTSNPN and CDR2 is SVGIG (reference sequence). CDR3: CAWSLSGPANYGYTF. Here the CDR3 DNA reads TGTGCCTGGAGTCTCTCAGGGCCTGCTAACTATGGCTACACCTTC.

V usage is TRBV3-1 (or the pseudogene TRBV3-2) and J usage is TRBJ2-6; possible D gene TRBD2, 5 bases. In germline, CDR1 is LGHDT, CDR2 YNNKEL (reference sequence). The V and J ends lost 2 bases and 0 bases respectively, with 20 bases between them. The length of the CDR3 is 20 residues. Written as DNA, the CDR3 is TGTGCCAGCAGCCAATGGTCGAGGGAGTGTACCTACTCTGGGGCCAACGTCCTGACTTTC. Its translation is CASSQWSRECTYSGANVLTF.

The chain combines TRBV9 with TRBJ2-7; possible D gene TRBD2, 6 bases. The CDR3 length is 14 residues. Germline V gives CDR1 SGDLS, CDR2 YYNGEE. V was shortened by 3 bases and J by 6 bases, with 16 bases between the two germline ends. CDR3 protein: CASSGPGPGSEQYF. The CDR3 bases are TGTGCCAGCAGCGGACCGGGACCCGGGAGCGAGCAGTACTTC.

The chain recombines TRBV25-1 with TRBJ1-2; 8 bases are shared with TRBD1. Germline lookup yields CDR1 MGHDK and CDR2 SYGVNS. Losses at the gene ends were 6 bases for V and 3 bases for J; bases not matched to a gene: 3. The CDR3 is made up of 13 amino acids. The CDR3 DNA sequence: TGTGCCAGCAGAGGGACAGGAGACTATGGCTACACCTTC. This sequence encodes CASRGTGDYGYTF.

The rearrangement joins TRBV2 to TRBJ2-3; 10 bases map to TRBD2. Germline loops: CDR1 SNHLY, CDR2 FYNNEI. The V gene end was trimmed by 1 base and the J gene end by 1 base; junction bases not matched to a gene: 5. This CDR3 has 17 amino acids. This chain's CDR3 is CASSEGPLAGGTDTQYF. CDR3 DNA sequence: TGTGCCAGCAGTGAAGGCCCCCTAGCGGGAGGCACAGATACGCAGTATTTT.

The chain employs TRBV7-9 and TRBJ1-2, with D tentatively TRBD1 (5 bases). CDR1 and CDR2 (germline): SEHNR, FQNEAQ (reference sequence). V was cut by 5 bases and J by 2 bases, with 9 bases left in between. The CDR3 is 13 residues long. The CDR3 DNA reads TGTGCCAGCAGCGTCGGGGGGAACTATGGCTACACCTTC. It codes for CASSVGGNYGYTF.

Concerning this clone: Other DNA sequences in this specimen translate into the identical CDR3. The V gene is TRBV10-3, the J gene TRBJ1-1; 8 nucleotides match TRBD1. Looked up from germline, CDR1 is ENHRY and CDR2 is SYGVKD. This CDR3 region has 12 residues. With V trimmed by 10 bases and J by 3 bases, 4 bases remained unmatched. The CDR3 loop reads CATGQGDTEAFF. The CDR3 DNA sequence: TGTGCCACCGGACAGGGCGACACTGAAGCTTTCTTT.